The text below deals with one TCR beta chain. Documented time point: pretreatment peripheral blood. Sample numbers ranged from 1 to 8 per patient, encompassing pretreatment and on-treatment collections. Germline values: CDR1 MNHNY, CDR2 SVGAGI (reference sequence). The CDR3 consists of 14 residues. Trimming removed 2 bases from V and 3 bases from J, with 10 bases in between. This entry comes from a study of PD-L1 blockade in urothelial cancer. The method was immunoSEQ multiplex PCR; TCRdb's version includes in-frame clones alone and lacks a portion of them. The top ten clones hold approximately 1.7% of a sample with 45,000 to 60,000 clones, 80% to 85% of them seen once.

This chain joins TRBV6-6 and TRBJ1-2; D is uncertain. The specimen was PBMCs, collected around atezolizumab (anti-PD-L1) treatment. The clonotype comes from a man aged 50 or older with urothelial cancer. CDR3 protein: CASSYPVGDYGYTF. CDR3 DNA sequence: TGTGCCAGCAGTTACCCGGTGGGCGACTATGGCTACACCTTC.